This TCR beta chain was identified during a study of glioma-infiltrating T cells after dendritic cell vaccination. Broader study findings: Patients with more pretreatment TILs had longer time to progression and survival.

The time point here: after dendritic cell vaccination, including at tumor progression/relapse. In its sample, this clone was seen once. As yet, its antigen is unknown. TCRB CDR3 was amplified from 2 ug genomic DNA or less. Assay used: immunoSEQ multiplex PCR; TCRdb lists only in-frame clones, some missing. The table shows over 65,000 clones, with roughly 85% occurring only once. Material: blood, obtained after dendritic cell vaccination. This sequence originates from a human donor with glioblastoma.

The CDR3 sequence: CSDRRGETQYF. The CDR3, as DNA: TGCAGTGACCGGAGGGGCGAGACCCAGTACTTC. The rearrangement joins TRBV20-1 to TRBJ2-5; TRBD2 might be the D (6 bases). Looked up from germline, CDR1 is DFQATT and CDR2 is SNEGSKA (reference sequence). This CDR3 spans 11 amino acids. V lost 7 bases and J 5 bases, leaving 11 bases between the germline ends.